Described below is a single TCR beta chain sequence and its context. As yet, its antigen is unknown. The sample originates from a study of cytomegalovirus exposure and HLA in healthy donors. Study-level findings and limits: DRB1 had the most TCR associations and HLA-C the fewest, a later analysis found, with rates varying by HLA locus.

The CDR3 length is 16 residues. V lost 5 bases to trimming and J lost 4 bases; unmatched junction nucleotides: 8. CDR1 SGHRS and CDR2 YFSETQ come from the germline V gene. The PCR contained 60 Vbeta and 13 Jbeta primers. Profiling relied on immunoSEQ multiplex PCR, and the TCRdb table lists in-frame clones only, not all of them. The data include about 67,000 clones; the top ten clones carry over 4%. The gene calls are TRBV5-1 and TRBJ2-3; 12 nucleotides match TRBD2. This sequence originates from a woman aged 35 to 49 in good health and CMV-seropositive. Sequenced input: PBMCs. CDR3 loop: CASSFLAGGPSDTQYF. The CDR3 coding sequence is TGCGCCAGCAGTTTTCTAGCGGGAGGGCCGTCAGATACGCAGTATTTT.